The subject of this entry is one TCR beta chain. As to treatment: about 20 received Ad26.COV2.S at low or high dose, single or two shots; roughly 5 received placebo; per-sample allocation not given. Sample collection was performed on day 63 after the first vaccine or placebo injection. Germline CDR1 reads LNHNV; CDR2 reads YYDKDF (reference sequence). This CDR3 region has 14 residues. The V end lost 1 base, the J end lost 1 base, and 6 bases lay between the germline ends. This entry comes from a study of Ad26.COV2.S vaccination and SARS-CoV-2 variants. Profiling relied on immunoSEQ multiplex PCR, and the TCRdb table lists in-frame clones only, not all of them. Of roughly 450,000 clones detected, about 93% appear once; the ten largest clones hold 9% to 15%.

The rearrangement uses TRBV15 and TRBJ2-3; no reliable D call. The receptor's source is a person between 18 and 65 years old who received the Ad26.COV2.S COVID-19 vaccine or a placebo. The sample consisted of peripheral blood, taken in a trial of Ad26.COV2.S vaccine versus placebo. For the CDR3, the DNA is TGTGCCACCAGCAGAGGGATTGGCACAGATACGCAGTATTTT. Protein sequence: CATSRGIGTDTQYF. Filled out from reference TRBV15 and TRBJ2-3, the complete variable domain reads DAMVIQNPRYQVTQFGKPVTLSCSQTLNHNVMYWYQQKSSQAPKLLFHYYDKDFNNEADTPDNFQSRRPNTSFCFLDIRSPGLGDTAMYLCATSRGIGTDTQYFGPGTRLTVL.